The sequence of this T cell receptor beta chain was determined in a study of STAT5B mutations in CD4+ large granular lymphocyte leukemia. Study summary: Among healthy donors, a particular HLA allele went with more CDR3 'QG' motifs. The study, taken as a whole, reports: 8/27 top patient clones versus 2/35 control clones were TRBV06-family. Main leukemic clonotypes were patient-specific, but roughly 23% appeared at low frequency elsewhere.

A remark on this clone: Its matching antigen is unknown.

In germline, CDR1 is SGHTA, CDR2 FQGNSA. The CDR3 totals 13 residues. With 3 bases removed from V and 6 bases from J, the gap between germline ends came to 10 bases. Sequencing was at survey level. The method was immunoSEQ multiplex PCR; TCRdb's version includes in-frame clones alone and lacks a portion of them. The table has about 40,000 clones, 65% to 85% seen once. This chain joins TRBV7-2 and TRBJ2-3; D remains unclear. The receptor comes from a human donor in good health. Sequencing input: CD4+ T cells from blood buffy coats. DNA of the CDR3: TGTGCCAGCAGCTTGTTGTTCTCCGATACGCAGTATTTT. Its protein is CASSLLFSDTQYF. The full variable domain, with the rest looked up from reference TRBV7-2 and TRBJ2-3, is GAGVSQSPSNKVTEKGKDVELRCDPISGHTALYWYRQSLGQGLEFLIYFQGNSAPDKSGLPSDRFSAERTGGSVSTLTIQRTQQEDSAVYLCASSLLFSDTQYFGPGTRLTVL.